This T cell receptor (beta chain) was recorded in a study of cytomegalovirus exposure and HLA in healthy donors. The V end was cut by 6 bases, the J end by 2 bases, with 17 bases between. In germline, CDR1 is LNHDA, CDR2 SQIVND (reference sequence). This CDR3 has 15 residues. The assay was immunoSEQ multiplex PCR, and TCRdb's table has in-frame clones only and misses some. The sample consists of 150,000 to 200,000 clones, approximately 87% of them appearing once. The V and J genes are TRBV19 and TRBJ2-7, with D hard to call. This TCR came from a woman aged 30 to 39 in good health and CMV-seronegative. Material for sequencing was PBMCs. This CDR3 is CASRPQHRNPYEQYF. In DNA form, the CDR3 reads TGTGCCAGTAGACCCCAACACCGGAACCCCTACGAGCAGTACTTC.